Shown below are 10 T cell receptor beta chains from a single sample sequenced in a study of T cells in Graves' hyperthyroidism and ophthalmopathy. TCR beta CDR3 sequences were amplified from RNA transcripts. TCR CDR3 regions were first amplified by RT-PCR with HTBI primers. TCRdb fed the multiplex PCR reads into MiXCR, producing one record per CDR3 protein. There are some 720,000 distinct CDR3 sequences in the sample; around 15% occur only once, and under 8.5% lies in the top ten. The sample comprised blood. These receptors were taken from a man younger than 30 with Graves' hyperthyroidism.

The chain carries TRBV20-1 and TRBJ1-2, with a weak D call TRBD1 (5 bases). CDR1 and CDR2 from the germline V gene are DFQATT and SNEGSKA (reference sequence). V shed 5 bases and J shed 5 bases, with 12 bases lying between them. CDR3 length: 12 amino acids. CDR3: CSAGTGWYGYTF. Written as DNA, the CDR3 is TGCAGTGCTGGGACCGGATGGTATGGCTACACCTTC.

CDR3 nucleotides: TGTGCCACCAGTGATCCGCGAAGAAACAATGAGCAGTTCTTC. Translated: CATSDPRRNNEQFF. This rearrangement joins TRBV24-1 to TRBJ2-1; no clear D. CDR3 length: 14 amino acids. The germline V and J ends were trimmed by 3 bases and 5 bases, with 10 bases remaining between them. CDR1 is KGHDR, CDR2 SFDVKD, per germline.

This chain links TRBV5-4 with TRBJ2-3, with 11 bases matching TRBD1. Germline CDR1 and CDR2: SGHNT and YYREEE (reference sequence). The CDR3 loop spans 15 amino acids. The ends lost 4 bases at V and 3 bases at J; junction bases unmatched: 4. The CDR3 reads CASSKGQGATDTQYF. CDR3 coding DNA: TGTGCCAGCAGCAAAGGACAGGGGGCAACAGATACGCAGTATTTT.

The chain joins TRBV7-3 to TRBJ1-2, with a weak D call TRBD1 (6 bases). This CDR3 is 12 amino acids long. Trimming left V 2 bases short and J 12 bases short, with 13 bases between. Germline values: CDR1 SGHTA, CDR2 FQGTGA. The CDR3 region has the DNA TGTGCCAGCAGCTTAGCGTTAGGGGGACACACCTTC. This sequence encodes CASSLALGGHTF.

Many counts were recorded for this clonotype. The CDR3 reads CASQNGGSGRRDTQYF. The CDR3 DNA reads TGTGCCAGCCAAAACGGGGGGAGCGGGAGGAGGGATACGCAGTATTTT. This sequence joins TRBV12-3 or TRBV12-4 and TRBJ2-3; 9 bases map to TRBD2. V lost 8 bases to trimming and J lost 6 bases; unmatched junction nucleotides: 15. There are 16 residues in the CDR3.

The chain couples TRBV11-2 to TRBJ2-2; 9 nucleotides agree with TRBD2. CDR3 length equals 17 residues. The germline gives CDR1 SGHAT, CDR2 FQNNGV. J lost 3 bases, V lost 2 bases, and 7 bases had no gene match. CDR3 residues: CASSLIRLAAYTGELFF. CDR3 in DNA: TGTGCCAGCAGCTTAATTCGACTAGCGGCATACACCGGGGAGCTGTTTTTT.

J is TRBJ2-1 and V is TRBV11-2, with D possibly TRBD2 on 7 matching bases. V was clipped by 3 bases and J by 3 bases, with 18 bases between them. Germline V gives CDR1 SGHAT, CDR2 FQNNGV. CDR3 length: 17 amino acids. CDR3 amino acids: CASSLPWGGGGYNEQFF. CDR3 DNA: TGTGCCAGCAGCTTGCCCTGGGGGGGCGGAGGCTACAATGAGCAGTTCTTC.

This CDR3 is CASSLAGGYKDTQYF. For the CDR3, the DNA is TGCGCCAGCAGCTTAGCGGGAGGGTACAAAGATACGCAGTATTTT. The chain is built from TRBV5-1 and TRBJ2-3; 10 bases are a match to TRBD2. The CDR3 spans 15 residues. V was pared by 2 bases and J by 5 bases, with 5 bases of the junction left unmatched. The germline gives CDR1 SGHRS, CDR2 YFSETQ.

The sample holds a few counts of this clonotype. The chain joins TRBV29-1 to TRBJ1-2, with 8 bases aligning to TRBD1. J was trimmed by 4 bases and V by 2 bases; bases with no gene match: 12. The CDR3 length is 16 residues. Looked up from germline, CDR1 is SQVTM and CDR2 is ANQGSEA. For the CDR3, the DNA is TGCAGCGTTGAATCCGACCCTACGGGACAGGTCTATGGCTACACCTTC. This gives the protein CSVESDPTGQVYGYTF.

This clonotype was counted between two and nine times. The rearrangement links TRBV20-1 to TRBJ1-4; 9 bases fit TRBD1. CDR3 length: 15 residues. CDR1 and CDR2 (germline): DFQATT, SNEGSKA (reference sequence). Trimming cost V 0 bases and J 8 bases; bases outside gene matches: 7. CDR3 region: CSARDAGTGREKLFF. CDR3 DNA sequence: TGCAGTGCTAGAGATGCCGGGACAGGGCGCGAAAAACTGTTTTTT.